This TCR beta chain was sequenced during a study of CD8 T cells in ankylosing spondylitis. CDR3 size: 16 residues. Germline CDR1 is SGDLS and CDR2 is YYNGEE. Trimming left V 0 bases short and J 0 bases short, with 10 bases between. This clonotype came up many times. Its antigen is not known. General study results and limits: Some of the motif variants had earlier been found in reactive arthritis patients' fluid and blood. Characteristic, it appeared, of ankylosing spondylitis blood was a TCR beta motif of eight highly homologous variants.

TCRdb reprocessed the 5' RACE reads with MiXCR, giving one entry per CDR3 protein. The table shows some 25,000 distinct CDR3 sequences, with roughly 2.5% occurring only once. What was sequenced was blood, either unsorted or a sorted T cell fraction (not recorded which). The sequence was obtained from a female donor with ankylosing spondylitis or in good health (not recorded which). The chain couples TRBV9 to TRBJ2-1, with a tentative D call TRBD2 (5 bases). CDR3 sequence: CASSVGVASSYNEQFF. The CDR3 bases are TGTGCCAGCAGCGTAGGGGTAGCGAGCTCCTACAATGAGCAGTTCTTC.